The 19 T cell receptor beta chains in this list originate from one sample, sequenced in a study of blood T cell repertoires in COVID-19. Generated by immunoSEQ multiplex PCR, the TCRdb table keeps only in-frame clones and is missing some. The table includes about 240,000 clones, roughly 87% detected once. The material sequenced was peripheral blood. The receptors shown here come from a man aged 55 to 70 who had recovered from COVID-19.

This clone was recorded once. The chain carries TRBV10-3 and TRBJ2-7; no definite D call. The CDR3 is made up of 15 amino acids. CDR1 ENHRY and CDR2 SYGVKD come from the germline V gene. The V end lost 0 bases, the J end lost 2 bases, and 11 bases lay between the germline ends. CDR3 in amino acids: CAISESRQNTYEQYV. The CDR3 region has the DNA TGTGCCATCAGTGAGTCGCGGCAAAACACCTACGAGCAGTACGTC.

The rearrangement joins TRBV18 to TRBJ2-7, with TRBD2 matching 10 bases. Per germline, CDR1 KGHSH and CDR2 LQKENI. This CDR3 comprises 15 residues. V was clipped by 5 bases and J by 0 bases; unmatched bases: 4. CDR3 residues: CASSALAGSSYEQYF. CDR3 nucleotides: TGTGCCAGCTCAGCACTAGCGGGGAGCTCCTACGAGCAGTACTTC.

CDR3 sequence: CASSLQGNTGELFF. The CDR3 DNA is TGTGCCAGCAGCTTGCAGGGGAACACCGGGGAGCTGTTTTTT. The chain carries TRBV7-7 and TRBJ2-2; tentatively, D is TRBD1 (5 bases). Germline-derived CDR1 and CDR2 are SSHAT and FNYEAQ (reference sequence). V gave up 3 bases and J gave up 1 base, with 6 bases separating them. This CDR3 is 14 amino acids long.

The chain is built from TRBV28 and TRBJ1-6; D not certain. The CDR3 contains 13 residues. V dropped 6 bases and J dropped 6 bases, with 9 bases sitting between them. Germline-derived CDR1 and CDR2 are MDHEN and SYDVKM. The CDR3 DNA sequence: TGTGCCAGCAGAACTCAACTTAATTCACCCCTCCACTTT. It encodes CASRTQLNSPLHF.

The count of this clone is one. The chain recombines TRBV18 with TRBJ2-3; D is uncertain. The CDR3 sequence is 15 residues long. CDR1 and CDR2 from the germline V gene are KGHSH and LQKENI. Trimming shortened V by 2 bases and J by 1 base, and 10 bases separated the two germline ends. The CDR3 nucleotides read TGTGCCAGCTCACCAGTTCCAGGCCGCACAGATACGCAGTATTTT. Amino acids: CASSPVPGRTDTQYF.

The chain recombines TRBV6-1 with TRBJ1-5, with TRBD1 identical over 7 bases. Germline lookup yields CDR1 MNHNS and CDR2 SASEGT. This CDR3 has 15 amino acids. The V gene end was trimmed by 3 bases and the J gene end by 3 bases; junction bases not matched to a gene: 5. CDR3 DNA: TGTGCCAGCAGTGATGGACAGGCCTTCAATCAGCCCCAGCATTTT. Protein: CASSDGQAFNQPQHF.

This clone occurred once. The chain is built from TRBV29-1 and TRBJ2-5; TRBD1 might be the D (6 bases). The germline V and J ends were trimmed by 6 bases and 5 bases, with 13 bases remaining between them. The CDR3 spans 12 residues. Germline V gene sequence: CDR1 SQVTM, CDR2 ANQGSEA. The CDR3 sequence: CSVGTPWETQYF. CDR3 sequence (DNA): TGCAGCGTCGGGACACCTTGGGAGACCCAGTACTTC. Complete variable domain (other parts from reference TRBV29-1 and TRBJ2-5): SAVISQKPSRDICQRGTSLTIQCQVDSQVTMMFWYRQQPGQSLTLIATANQGSEATYESGFVIDKFPISRPNLTFSTLTVSNMSPEDSSIYLCSVGTPWETQYFGPGTRLLVL.

V usage is TRBV30 and J usage is TRBJ1-2; a weak D match, TRBD1 (6 bases). Germline values: CDR1 GTSNPN, CDR2 SVGIG (reference sequence). The V end was cut by 0 bases, the J end by 7 bases, with 18 bases between. The CDR3 spans 15 residues. The CDR3 bases are TGTGCCTGGAGTGTTTCTCGGGCAGGGGTTGGTGGCTACACCTTC. Its protein is CAWSVSRAGVGGYTF.

V and J are TRBV5-4 and TRBJ2-2, with TRBD1 identical over 10 bases. The germline V gene encodes CDR1 SGHNT and CDR2 YYREEE (reference sequence). J gave up 8 bases and V 4 bases, and 8 bases lay outside the gene matches. CDR3 size: 15 residues. The CDR3 region is CASSLRQGAGGELFF. The CDR3, as DNA: TGTGCCAGCAGCCTCAGACAGGGGGCTGGGGGGGAGCTGTTTTTT.

DNA for the CDR3: TGTGCCAGCAGCGAAACTAGCGGGGGCACCTACGAGCAGTACTTC. Amino acids: CASSETSGGTYEQYF. This sequence joins TRBV11-2 and TRBJ2-7, with 11 nucleotides matching TRBD2. This CDR3 has 15 residues. Unmatched junction bases numbered 5, after V lost 5 bases and J lost 2 bases. The germline gives CDR1 SGHAT, CDR2 FQNNGV.

The gene calls are TRBV10-3 and TRBJ1-2; D unresolved. From germline, CDR1 is ENHRY and CDR2 SYGVKD. The CDR3 contains 16 residues. The V and J ends lost 2 bases and 5 bases respectively, with 18 bases between them. The CDR3 DNA sequence: TGTGCCATCAGTGAGACACCGGGTTTCGATTTATATGGCTACACCTTC. It specifies CAISETPGFDLYGYTF.

This rearrangement joins TRBV12-3 or TRBV12-4 to TRBJ2-7, with a tentative D call TRBD1 (6 bases). The CDR3 runs to 13 residues. The CDR3 nucleotides are TGTGCCAGCAGGAGTACAGGGTCCTCCGAGCAGTACGTC. Its translation is CASRSTGSSEQYV.

DNA of the CDR3: TGTGCCAGCAGCCGCGGGAGGGGCAGTGGAGGCCGGAACGAGCAGTACGTC. It codes for CASSRGRGSGGRNEQYV. The gene calls are TRBV5-8 and TRBJ2-7; 9 bases line up with TRBD2. Germline V gene sequence: CDR1 SGHTS, CDR2 YDEGEE. After removal of 4 bases from V and 5 bases from J, the junction contained 16 bases not matched to a gene. This CDR3 comprises 17 residues.

The V call is TRBV13, the J call TRBJ1-6; tentatively, D is TRBD1 (5 bases). The CDR3 extends over 15 amino acids. CDR1 is PRHDT and CDR2 is FYEKMQ in the germline V gene (reference sequence). Trimming stripped 5 bases from V and 9 bases from J, with 17 bases between. DNA of the CDR3: TGTGCCAGCAGCACTTCAGGGTCTTCGGGTTCACCCCTCCACTTT. Residues: CASSTSGSSGSPLHF.

The chain couples TRBV3-1 (or the pseudogene TRBV3-2) to TRBJ2-2, with D unclear. Trimming left V 1 base short and J 2 bases short, with 5 bases between. The CDR3 is 14 residues long. CDR1 LGHDT and CDR2 YNNKEL come from the germline V gene (reference sequence). CDR3 sequence (DNA): TGTGCCAGCAGCCAAGGGCTTAACACCGGGGAGCTGTTTTTT. It codes for CASSQGLNTGELFF.

V is TRBV6-6 and J is TRBJ2-7, with D perhaps matching TRBD1 (5 bases). Germline V gene sequence: CDR1 MNHNY, CDR2 SVGAGI (reference sequence). V was shortened by 2 bases and J by 3 bases, with 11 bases between the two germline ends. The CDR3 length is 14 residues. The CDR3 sequence is CASSYGQGHYEQYV. The CDR3 nucleotides read TGTGCCAGCAGTTACGGGCAGGGTCACTACGAGCAGTACGTC.

V usage is TRBV7-2 and J usage is TRBJ1-3; the D gene is possibly TRBD1 (6 bases). CDR1 is SGHTA and CDR2 is FQGNSA in the germline V gene. This CDR3 contains 13 residues. V was trimmed by 3 bases and J by 6 bases, leaving 9 bases between them. CDR3 loop: CASSLGAANTIYF. DNA of the CDR3: TGTGCCAGCAGCTTGGGGGCCGCAAACACCATATATTTT. Complete variable domain (other parts from reference TRBV7-2 and TRBJ1-3): GAGVSQSPSNKVTEKGKDVELRCDPISGHTALYWYRQSLGQGLEFLIYFQGNSAPDKSGLPSDRFSAERTGGSVSTLTIQRTQQEDSAVYLCASSLGAANTIYFGEGSWLTVV.

The chain uses TRBV6-1 and TRBJ2-2; possible D gene TRBD1, 5 bases. CDR3 length: 15 residues. V was cut by 2 bases and J by 4 bases, with 11 bases left in between. CDR1 and CDR2 (germline): MNHNS, SASEGT. CDR3 DNA: TGTGCCAGCAGTGAACCAGGGTCGGGCACCGGGGAGCTGTTTTTT. Protein product: CASSEPGSGTGELFF.

The CDR3 loop is CASRQYYGYTF. The CDR3 nucleotides read TGTGCCAGCAGACAGTACTATGGCTACACCTTC. The rearrangement links TRBV2 to TRBJ1-2; D is ambiguous. V was cut by 6 bases and J by 3 bases, with 5 bases left in between. Germline values: CDR1 SNHLY, CDR2 FYNNEI. The CDR3 consists of 11 residues. Complete variable domain (other parts from reference TRBV2 and TRBJ1-2): EPEVTQTPSHQVTQMGQEVILRCVPISNHLYFYWYRQILGQKVEFLVSFYNNEISEKSEIFDDQFSVERPDGSNFTLKIRSTKLEDSAMYFCASRQYYGYTFGSGTRLTVV.